This T cell receptor beta chain was obtained from a study of blood T cell repertoires in COVID-19. The overall study: COVID-19 samples from acute and convalescent phases originated in the United States, Italy and Spain. Nucleic acid was either cDNA or gDNA, and it came from T cells, B-cell-depleted T cells, or PBMCs.

This clone was observed a few times. V dropped 5 bases and J dropped 2 bases, with 10 bases sitting between them. This CDR3 region has 14 residues. Germline CDR1 reads SNHLY; CDR2 reads FYNNEI. Authors' data handling: Amplification from reference gene primers served as the basis for estimated nucleated cell counts. TCRdb's copy holds only in-frame clones and misses some; the assay was immunoSEQ multiplex PCR. The D gene and trimming were derived from the DNA, and the V and J assignments and clone size from that table. This repertoire shows 150,000 to 200,000 clones, around 81% found once; its top ten account for approximately 11%.

The sample consisted of peripheral blood. The V and J genes are TRBV2 and TRBJ1-3; TRBD1 is a possible D gene (5 bases). The TCR comes from a man between 60 and 75 years old with active or convalescent COVID-19. The CDR3 DNA reads as TGTGCCAGCAGTCAAGACAGTGCTGGAAACACCATATATTTT. It specifies CASSQDSAGNTIYF.